This T cell receptor beta chain was retrieved from a study of blood T cell repertoires in COVID-19. Study summary: The origin of the acute and convalescent COVID-19 samples was the United States, Italy and Spain.

With 4 bases removed from V and 3 bases from J, the gap between germline ends came to 16 bases. The CDR3 runs 15 residues. CDR1 and CDR2 (germline): SGHNT, YYREEE (reference sequence). Here immunoSEQ multiplex PCR was the method, and the copy in TCRdb shows in-frame clones only, minus some. The repertoire holds roughly 250,000 clones, with about nine tenths as singletons. This sequence originates from a man aged 45-60 years who had been exposed to COVID-19. The sample taken for sequencing was PBMCs or T cells enriched from blood (not recorded which). The V call is TRBV5-4, the J call TRBJ1-1; D not certain. In nucleotides, the CDR3 is TGTGCCAGCAGCGCAAAATACGGGAGGGACACTGAAGCTTTCTTT. It encodes CASSAKYGRDTEAFF.